The 9 T cell receptor beta chains below were found in one sample sequenced in a study of human T cells and chemical hapten exposure. This sample's time point: patch test 1, 2 weeks after DPC sensitization. As to treatment: therapeutic diphenylcyclopropenone sensitization with weekly scalp DPC. TCRdb called the RACE reads again in MiXCR, with one record for every CDR3 protein. The sample yields just under 350,000 distinct CDR3 sequences, about 7% seen once. The sequencing here drew on whole blood, taken in connection with sensitization to the hapten diphenylcyclopropenone (DPC). The receptors were sampled from a woman younger than 35 with alopecia areata. Some clones in this sample may be carry-over from other donors' samples.

V is TRBV10-3 and J is TRBJ1-4, with D possibly being TRBD1 (5 bases). V lost 4 bases and J 4 bases, leaving 10 bases between the germline ends. The CDR3 consists of 14 residues. Germline values: CDR1 ENHRY, CDR2 SYGVKD. CDR3 region: CAISGGTDNEKLFF. For the CDR3, the DNA is TGTGCCATCAGTGGCGGGACGGATAATGAAAAACTGTTTTTT.

In the case of this clonotype: A much more abundant neighbour one base away suggests this may be a read error. This chain uses TRBV20-1 with TRBJ1-5, with D tentatively TRBD1 (5 bases). This CDR3 has 14 amino acids. In germline, CDR1 is DFQATT, CDR2 SNEGSKA (reference sequence). The CDR3 DNA reads TGCAGTGCTAGAGGTCAGGGAGACTATCAGCGCCAGCATTTT. It is translated as CSARGQGDYQRQHF.

This clonotype was recorded at least ten times. This rearrangement joins TRBV7-9 to TRBJ2-7; TRBD1 might be the D (5 bases). Trimming removed 5 bases at V and 5 bases at J, with 16 bases between. Germline loops: CDR1 SEHNR, CDR2 FQNEAQ (reference sequence). This CDR3 spans 14 amino acids. The CDR3 sequence is CASSPPARVNEQYF. The CDR3 DNA follows: TGTGCCAGCAGCCCCCCGGCCAGGGTAAACGAGCAGTACTTC.

This clonotype was seen only a few times. The rearrangement links TRBV25-1 to TRBJ1-1, with D possibly matching TRBD1 (5 bases). Germline CDR1 MGHDK, CDR2 SYGVNS. Trimming removed 2 bases at V and 0 bases at J, with 19 bases between. CDR3 size: 18 residues. This chain's CDR3 is CASSEIVIRRGVNTEAFF. The DNA of the CDR3 is TGTGCCAGCAGTGAAATAGTAATTCGTCGGGGCGTGAACACTGAAGCTTTCTTT.

The chain carries TRBV7-9 and TRBJ2-1; D call uncertain. V lost 2 bases, J lost 8 bases, and 7 bases lay in between. The germline V gene encodes CDR1 SEHNR and CDR2 FQNEAQ (reference sequence). There are 12 residues in the CDR3. The CDR3 here is CASSLLVDEQFF. DNA for the CDR3: TGTGCCAGCAGCTTACTAGTCGATGAGCAGTTCTTC.

This clonotype turned up a few times. The V call is TRBV9, the J call TRBJ1-5, with TRBD1 as a possible D gene (5 bases). From germline, CDR1 is SGDLS and CDR2 YYNGEE. V was clipped by 0 bases and J by 7 bases, with 8 bases between them. There are 13 residues in the CDR3. CDR3 region: CASSVDGGQPQHF. The CDR3 DNA sequence: TGTGCCAGCAGCGTAGATGGGGGACAGCCCCAGCATTTT.

This clonotype was found a few times. The chain carries TRBV5-5 and TRBJ2-3; 9 nucleotides match TRBD2. V lost 5 bases and J lost 5; bases outside the gene matches: 6. The CDR3 runs to 14 residues. Per germline, CDR1 SGHKS and CDR2 YYEKEE (reference sequence). The CDR3 coding sequence is TGTGCCAGCAGATCTAGCGGGGCGCGAGATACGCAGTATTTT. It specifies CASRSSGARDTQYF.

This clonotype has more than one count but fewer than ten. The chain recombines TRBV20-1 with TRBJ1-1; D possibly corresponds to TRBD1 (6 bases). CDR1 and CDR2 (germline): DFQATT, SNEGSKA (reference sequence). V was shortened by 2 bases and J by 7 bases, with 17 bases between the two germline ends. This CDR3 spans 14 amino acids. CDR3 sequence: CSARLSGTTIEAFF. The CDR3 DNA follows: TGCAGTGCTAGATTGTCCGGGACAACGATTGAAGCTTTCTTT.

This chain joins TRBV24-1 and TRBJ2-2; D remains unclear. V was clipped by 1 base and J by 1 base, with 9 bases between them. CDR1 and CDR2 (germline): KGHDR, SFDVKD. CDR3 size: 16 residues. This chain's CDR3 is CATSDFGVGNTGELFF. DNA for the CDR3: TGTGCCACCAGTGATTTTGGGGTAGGGAACACCGGGGAGCTGTTTTTT.